This passage covers 10 T cell receptor beta chains from one sample sequenced in a study of T cell responses to AZD1222 COVID-19 vaccine. Sequencing was performed with immunoSEQ multiplex PCR; in TCRdb, only in-frame clones are kept and a portion is missing. The sample yields around 78,000 clones, about 90% seen once. Sample: peripheral blood, taken on day 0 of AZD1222 vaccination. These receptors were obtained from an adult in good health.

The rearrangement joins TRBV14 to TRBJ1-1, with D possibly matching TRBD1 (6 bases). There are 15 residues in the CDR3. Trimming pared 4 bases from V and 4 bases from J, leaving 16 bases between. Germline CDR1 reads SGHDN; CDR2 reads FVKESK. The CDR3 loop reads CASSPFGEGGTEAFF. Written as DNA, the CDR3 is TGTGCCAGCAGCCCCTTTGGGGAGGGGGGCACTGAAGCTTTCTTT.

The V gene is TRBV5-1, the J gene TRBJ1-1, with D possibly matching TRBD1 (5 bases). The CDR3 runs to 15 residues. The germline CDR1 and CDR2 sequences are SGHRS and YFSETQ. Trimming stripped 2 bases from V and 3 bases from J, with 14 bases between. In nucleotides, the CDR3 is TGCGCCAGCAGCTTAAGAGAGGGGCGGCACACTGAAGCTTTCTTT. Its protein is CASSLREGRHTEAFF.

The chain recombines TRBV5-8 with TRBJ2-2; the D gene is possibly TRBD1 (5 bases). CDR1 and CDR2 from the germline V gene are SGHTS and YDEGEE. The V end was cut by 6 bases, the J end by 2 bases, with 14 bases between. CDR3 length: 15 amino acids. CDR3 loop: CASTSRQTNTGELFF. The CDR3 DNA sequence: TGTGCCAGCACCTCTAGACAGACCAACACCGGGGAGCTGTTTTTT.

For this clone: An end of the junction does not agree with germline; a read error may underlie this. The chain employs TRBV28 and TRBJ1-2; D is uncertain. CDR3 length: 11 residues. Looked up from germline, CDR1 is MDHEN and CDR2 is SYDVKM. The CDR3 is CAGRPDYGYTF. CDR3 nucleotide sequence: TGTGCCGGCAGGCCGGATTATGGCTACACCTTC.

The chain couples TRBV19 to TRBJ2-5; the D gene is possibly TRBD1 (6 bases). The CDR3 is 14 residues long. V was pared by 4 bases and J by 2 bases, with 11 bases between. CDR1 LNHDA and CDR2 SQIVND come from the germline V gene (reference sequence). The CDR3 spells CASSTLGQQETQYF. CDR3 DNA sequence: TGTGCCAGTAGTACCCTAGGACAGCAAGAGACCCAGTACTTC.

The rearrangement joins TRBV7-3 to TRBJ2-1, with 9 bases that match TRBD2. Germline lookup yields CDR1 SGHTA and CDR2 FQGTGA. The CDR3 covers 14 residues. With 3 bases clipped from V and 6 bases from J, the junction kept 3 bases outside the gene matches. CDR3 nucleotides: TGTGCCAGCAGCTTCGCTAGCGGGGCCAATGAGCAGTTCTTC. As protein: CASSFASGANEQFF.

This rearrangement joins TRBV30 to TRBJ1-6; no clear D. V dropped 0 bases and J dropped 8 bases, with 5 bases sitting between them. CDR3 size: 12 residues. CDR1 GTSNPN and CDR2 SVGIG come from the germline V gene (reference sequence). The CDR3 here is CAWSVVYSPLHF. The DNA for the CDR3 is TGTGCCTGGAGTGTAGTATATTCACCCCTCCACTTT.

This chain links TRBV19 with TRBJ2-1; 16 nucleotides line up with TRBD2. CDR3 length: 16 amino acids. V shed 2 bases, J shed 8 bases, and the junction held 3 bases outside the gene matches. Germline values: CDR1 LNHDA, CDR2 SQIVND (reference sequence). DNA for the CDR3: TGTGCCAGTAGTATATCGGGACTAGCGGGAGGGTATGAGCAGTTCTTC. Amino acid sequence: CASSISGLAGGYEQFF. The complete variable domain, with remaining parts taken from reference TRBV19 and TRBJ2-1, reads DGGITQSPKYLFRKEGQNVTLSCEQNLNHDAMYWYRQDPGQGLRLIYYSQIVNDFQKGDIAEGYSVSREKKESFPLTVTSAQKNPTAFYLCASSISGLAGGYEQFFGPGTRLTVL.

The V and J genes are TRBV5-1 and TRBJ2-3; D is uncertain. This CDR3 contains 15 residues. Trimming cost V 0 bases and J 0 bases, with 8 bases left between them. CDR1 SGHRS and CDR2 YFSETQ come from the germline V gene. CDR3 nucleotide sequence: TGCGCCAGCAGCTTGGCCGGGCAAAGCACAGATACGCAGTATTTT. Protein sequence: CASSLAGQSTDTQYF. Full variable domain (rest looked up from reference TRBV5-1 and TRBJ2-3): KAGVTQTPRYLIKTRGQQVTLSCSPISGHRSVSWYQQTPGQGLQFLFEYFSETQRNKGNFPGRFSGRQFSNSRSEMNVSTLELGDSALYLCASSLAGQSTDTQYFGPGTRLTVL.

The gene calls are TRBV6-1 and TRBJ2-5, with D perhaps TRBD2 (6 bases). The length of the CDR3 is 13 residues. Trimming removed 3 bases at V and 5 bases at J, with 10 bases between. Germline V gene sequence: CDR1 MNHNS, CDR2 SASEGT. CDR3 sequence: CASSDAGSETQYF. The CDR3 DNA reads TGTGCCAGCAGTGACGCGGGAAGCGAGACCCAGTACTTC.